This section outlines one T cell receptor (beta chain) sequence together with its context. The antigen remains unidentified. These data belong to a study of regulatory T cells in long-lasting Graves disease. Looking at the study overall: Over 5 years on antithyroid drugs plus positive TSH receptor antibodies marked Graves' disease as persistent.

Study-wide results and caveats: Persistent disease showed a preference for TRBV28, TRBJ1-2 and TRBJ2-5.

The TCR beta library used iRepertoire HTBI primers with Arm-PCR amplification of CDR3. Each CDR3 protein is one row after TCRdb ran MiXCR on the multiplex PCR reads. The repertoire includes a few hundred thousand distinct CDR3 sequences, under 25% of them detected once, and about 7% sits in the top ten. Stated time point: persistent/refractory GD, antithyroid drugs over 5 years with positive TRAb. Extracted RNA from PBMCs served as the source of the TCR library. Approximately 10-milliliter peripheral blood samples went into EDTA tubes. CDR3 length: 16 amino acids. Germline V gene data show CDR1 as SNHLY and CDR2 as FYNNEI. Trimming removed 4 bases from V and 3 bases from J, with 18 bases in between.

This clonotype was sampled from a female donor with Graves disease. Sequencing used peripheral blood mononuclear cells (PBMCs), obtained when the disease was refractory, from a patient treated with antithyroid drugs. V and J are TRBV2 and TRBJ1-1; TRBD1 is a possible D gene (5 bases). For the CDR3, the DNA is TGTGCCAGCAGTGTCGGCACGTATATAGGGGACACTGAAGCTTTCTTT. Its translation: CASSVGTYIGDTEAFF.